This T cell receptor (beta chain) came from a study of identical twins. Study-wide results and caveats: Low generation-probability sequences were in excess among twin-shared out-of-frame alpha sequences. Without tracking the same donors, conclusions rested on cross-sectional statistical analysis.

This CDR3 has 13 residues. Germline V lookup: CDR1 SEHNR, CDR2 FQNEAQ (reference sequence). V gave up 5 bases and J gave up 0 bases, with 7 bases separating them. There are a few counts of this clonotype. Its antigen remains unidentified. Template switching added a universal primer site, and cDNA bore unique molecular identifiers. One entry per CDR3 protein, called by TCRdb with MiXCR from the 5' RACE reads. This table has approximately 150,000 distinct CDR3 sequences, around 3.5% appearing once. The source material was memory T cells sorted from blood. The clonotype originates from a man aged 18 to 35 in good health. This chain uses TRBV7-9 with TRBJ1-2, with D uncertain. This chain's CDR3 is CASSQVANYGYTF. CDR3 sequence (DNA): TGTGCCAGCAGCCAAGTAGCTAACTATGGCTACACCTTC.